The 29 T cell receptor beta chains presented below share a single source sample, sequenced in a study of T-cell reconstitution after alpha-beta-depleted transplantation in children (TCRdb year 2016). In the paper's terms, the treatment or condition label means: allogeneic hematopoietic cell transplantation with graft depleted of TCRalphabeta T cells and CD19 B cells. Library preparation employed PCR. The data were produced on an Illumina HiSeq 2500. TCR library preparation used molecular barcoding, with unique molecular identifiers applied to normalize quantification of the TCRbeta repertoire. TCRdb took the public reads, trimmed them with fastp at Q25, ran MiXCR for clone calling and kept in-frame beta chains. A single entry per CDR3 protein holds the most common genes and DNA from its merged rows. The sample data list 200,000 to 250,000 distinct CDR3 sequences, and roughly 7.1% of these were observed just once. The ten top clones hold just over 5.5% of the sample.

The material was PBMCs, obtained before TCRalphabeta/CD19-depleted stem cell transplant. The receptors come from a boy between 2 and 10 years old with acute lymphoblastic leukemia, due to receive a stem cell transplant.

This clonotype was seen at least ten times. CDR3 nucleotides: TGTGCCAGCAGCTTAGCGAAAGTTTGGCGAGATACGCAGTATTTT. Translating it yields CASSLAKVWRDTQYF. This rearrangement joins TRBV7-9 to TRBJ2-3; D is undetermined. The V gene's germline CDR1 is SEHNR and CDR2 FQNEAQ (reference sequence). V lost 0 bases, J lost 5 bases, and 12 bases lay in between. The length of the CDR3 is 15 residues.

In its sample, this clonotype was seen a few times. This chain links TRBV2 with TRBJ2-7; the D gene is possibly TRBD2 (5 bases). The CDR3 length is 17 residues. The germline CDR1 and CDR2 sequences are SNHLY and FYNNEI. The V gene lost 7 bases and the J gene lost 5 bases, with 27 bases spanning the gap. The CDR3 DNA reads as TGTGCCAGCATCCCCAAGGGCGTCCCTCGGGCGGGTGACGAGCAGTACTTC. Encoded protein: CASIPKGVPRAGDEQYF.

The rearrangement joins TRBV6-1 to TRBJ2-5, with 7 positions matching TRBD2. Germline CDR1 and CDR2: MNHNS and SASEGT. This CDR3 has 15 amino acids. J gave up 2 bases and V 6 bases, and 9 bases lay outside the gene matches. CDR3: CASSPLGEGQETQYF. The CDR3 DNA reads TGTGCCAGCAGCCCTTTAGGGGAGGGTCAAGAGACCCAGTACTTC.

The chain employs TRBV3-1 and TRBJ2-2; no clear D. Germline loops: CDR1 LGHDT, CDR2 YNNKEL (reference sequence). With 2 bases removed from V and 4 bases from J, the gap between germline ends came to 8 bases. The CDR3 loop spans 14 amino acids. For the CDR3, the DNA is TGTGCCAGCAGCCAAATTCAGAGCACCGGGGAGCTGTTTTTT. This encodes CASSQIQSTGELFF.

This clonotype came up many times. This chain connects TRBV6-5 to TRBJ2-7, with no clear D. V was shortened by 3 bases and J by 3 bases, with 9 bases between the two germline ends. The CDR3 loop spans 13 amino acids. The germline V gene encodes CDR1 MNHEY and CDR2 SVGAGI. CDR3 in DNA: TGTGCCAGCAGTTATGTCAAGAGCTACGAGCAGTACTTC. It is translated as CASSYVKSYEQYF.

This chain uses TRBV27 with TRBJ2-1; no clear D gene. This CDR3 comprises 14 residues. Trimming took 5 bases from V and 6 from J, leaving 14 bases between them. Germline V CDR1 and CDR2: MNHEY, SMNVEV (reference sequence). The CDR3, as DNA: TGTGCCAGCAGTCCCCGTGGTGTTGCCAATGAGCAGTTCTTC. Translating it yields CASSPRGVANEQFF.

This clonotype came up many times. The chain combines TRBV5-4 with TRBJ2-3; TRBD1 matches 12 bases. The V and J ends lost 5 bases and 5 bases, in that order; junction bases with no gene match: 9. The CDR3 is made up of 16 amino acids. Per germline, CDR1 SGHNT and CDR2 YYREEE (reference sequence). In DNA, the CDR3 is TGTGCCAGCAGTCGACCGGGACAGGGGGCAGAAGATACGCAGTATTTT. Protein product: CASSRPGQGAEDTQYF. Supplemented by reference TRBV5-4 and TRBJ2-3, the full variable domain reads ETGVTQSPTHLIKTRGQQVTLRCSSQSGHNTVSWYQQALGQGPQFIFQYYREEENGRGNFPPRFSGLQFPNYSSELNVNALELDDSALYLCASSRPGQGAEDTQYFGPGTRLTVL.

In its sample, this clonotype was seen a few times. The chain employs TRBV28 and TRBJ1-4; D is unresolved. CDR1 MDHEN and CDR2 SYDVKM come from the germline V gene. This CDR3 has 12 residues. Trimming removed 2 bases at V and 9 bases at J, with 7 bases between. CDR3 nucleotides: TGTGCCAGCAGTTTAAGGAGGAAAAAACTGTTTTTT. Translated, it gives CASSLRRKKLFF.

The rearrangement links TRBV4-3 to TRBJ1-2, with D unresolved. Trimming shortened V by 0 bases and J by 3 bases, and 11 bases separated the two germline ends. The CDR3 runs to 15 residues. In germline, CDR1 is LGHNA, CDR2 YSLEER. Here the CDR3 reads CASSQDNVAHYGYTF. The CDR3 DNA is TGCGCCAGCAGCCAAGATAATGTGGCACACTATGGCTACACCTTC.

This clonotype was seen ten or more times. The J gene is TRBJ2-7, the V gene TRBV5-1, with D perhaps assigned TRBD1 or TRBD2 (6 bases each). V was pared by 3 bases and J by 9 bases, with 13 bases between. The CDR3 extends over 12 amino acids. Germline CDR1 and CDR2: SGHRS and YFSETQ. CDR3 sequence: CASSWGASRQYF. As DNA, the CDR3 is TGCGCCAGCAGCTGGGGGGCCTCCCGGCAGTACTTC.

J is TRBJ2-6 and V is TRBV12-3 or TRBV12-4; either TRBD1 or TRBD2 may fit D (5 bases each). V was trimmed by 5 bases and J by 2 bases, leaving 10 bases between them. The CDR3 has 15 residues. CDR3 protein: CASSRRGPGANVLTF. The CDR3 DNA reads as TGTGCCAGCAGTCGACGGGGACCTGGGGCCAACGTCCTGACTTTC.

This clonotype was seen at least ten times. For the CDR3, the DNA is TGTGCCACCACAGGGCAGGTCCCTTCACCCCTCCACTTT. This gives the protein CATTGQVPSPLHF. The chain joins TRBV10-3 to TRBJ1-6; D perhaps matches TRBD1 (6 bases). Trimming left V 10 bases short and J 9 bases short, with 16 bases between. CDR1 is ENHRY and CDR2 is SYGVKD in the germline V gene. The CDR3 contains 13 residues.

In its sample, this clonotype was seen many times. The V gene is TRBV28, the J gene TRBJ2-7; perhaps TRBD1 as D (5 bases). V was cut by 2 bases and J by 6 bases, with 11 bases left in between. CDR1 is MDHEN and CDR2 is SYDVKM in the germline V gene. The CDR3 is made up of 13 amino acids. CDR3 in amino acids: CASSLGRVGEQYF. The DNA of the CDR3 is TGTGCCAGCAGTTTAGGCAGGGTCGGCGAGCAGTACTTC.

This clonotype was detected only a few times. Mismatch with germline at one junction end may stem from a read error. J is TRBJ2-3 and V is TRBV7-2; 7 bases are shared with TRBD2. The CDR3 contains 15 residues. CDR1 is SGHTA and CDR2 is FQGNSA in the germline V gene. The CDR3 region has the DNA TGTGCCAGCAGTCGGGGGGAGCGAGCCACAGATACGCATTATTTT. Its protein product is CASSRGERATDTHYF.

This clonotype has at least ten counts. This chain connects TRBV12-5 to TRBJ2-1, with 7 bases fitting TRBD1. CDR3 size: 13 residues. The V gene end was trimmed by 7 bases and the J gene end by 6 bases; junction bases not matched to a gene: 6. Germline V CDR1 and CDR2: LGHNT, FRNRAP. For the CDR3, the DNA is TGTGCTAGTGCCGACAGGGTTCCCAATGAGCAGTTCTTC. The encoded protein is CASADRVPNEQFF.

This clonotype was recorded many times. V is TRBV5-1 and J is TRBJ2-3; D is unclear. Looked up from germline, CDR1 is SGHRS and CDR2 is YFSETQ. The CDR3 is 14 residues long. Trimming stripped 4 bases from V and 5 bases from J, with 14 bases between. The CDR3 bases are TGCGCCAGCAGCCCCACCGTGTTAGGAGATACGCAGTATTTT. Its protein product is CASSPTVLGDTQYF.

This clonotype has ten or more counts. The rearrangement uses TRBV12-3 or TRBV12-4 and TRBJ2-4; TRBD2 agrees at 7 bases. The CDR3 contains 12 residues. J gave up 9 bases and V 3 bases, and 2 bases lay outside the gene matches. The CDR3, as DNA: TGTGCCAGCAGTTTCTCTAGCGGCATTCAGTACTTC. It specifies CASSFSSGIQYF.

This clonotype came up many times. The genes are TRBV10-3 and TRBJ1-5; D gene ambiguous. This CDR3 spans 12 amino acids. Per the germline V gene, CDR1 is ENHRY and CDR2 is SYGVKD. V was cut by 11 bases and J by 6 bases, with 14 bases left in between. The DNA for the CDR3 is TGTGCCGCCAAGAATAAGGGTCAGCCCCAGCATTTT. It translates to CAAKNKGQPQHF.

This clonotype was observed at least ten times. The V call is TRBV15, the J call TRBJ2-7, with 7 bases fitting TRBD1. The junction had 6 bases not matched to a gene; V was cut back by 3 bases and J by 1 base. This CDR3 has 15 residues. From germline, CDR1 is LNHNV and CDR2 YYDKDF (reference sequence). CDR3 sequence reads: CATSRAGTASYEQYF. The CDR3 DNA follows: TGTGCCACCAGCAGGGCCGGGACAGCTTCCTACGAGCAGTACTTC. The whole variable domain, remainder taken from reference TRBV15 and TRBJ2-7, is DAMVIQNPRYQVTQFGKPVTLSCSQTLNHNVMYWYQQKSSQAPKLLFHYYDKDFNNEADTPDNFQSRRPNTSFCFLDIRSPGLGDTAMYLCATSRAGTASYEQYFGPGTRLTVT.

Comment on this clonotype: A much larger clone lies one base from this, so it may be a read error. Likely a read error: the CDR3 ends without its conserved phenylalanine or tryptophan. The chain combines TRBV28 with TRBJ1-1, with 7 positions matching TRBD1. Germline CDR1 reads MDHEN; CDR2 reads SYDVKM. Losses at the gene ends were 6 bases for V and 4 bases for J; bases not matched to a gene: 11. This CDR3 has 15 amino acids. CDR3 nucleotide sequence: TGTGCCAGCAGCTGGACAGGCGACGTGGGCACTGAAGCTTTCTAT. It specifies CASSWTGDVGTEAFY.

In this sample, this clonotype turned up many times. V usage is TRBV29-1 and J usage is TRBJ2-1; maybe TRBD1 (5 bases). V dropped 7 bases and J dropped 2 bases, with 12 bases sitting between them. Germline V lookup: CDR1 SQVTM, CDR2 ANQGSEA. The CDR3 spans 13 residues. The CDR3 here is CSAPGPPYNEQFF. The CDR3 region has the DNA TGCAGCGCTCCAGGGCCCCCCTACAATGAGCAGTTCTTC.

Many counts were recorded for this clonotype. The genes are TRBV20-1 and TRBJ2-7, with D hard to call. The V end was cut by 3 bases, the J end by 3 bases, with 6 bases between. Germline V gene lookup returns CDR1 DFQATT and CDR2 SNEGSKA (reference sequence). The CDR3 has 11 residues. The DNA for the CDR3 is TGCAGTGCTAGCGGGCTCTACGAGCAGTACTTC. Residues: CSASGLYEQYF.

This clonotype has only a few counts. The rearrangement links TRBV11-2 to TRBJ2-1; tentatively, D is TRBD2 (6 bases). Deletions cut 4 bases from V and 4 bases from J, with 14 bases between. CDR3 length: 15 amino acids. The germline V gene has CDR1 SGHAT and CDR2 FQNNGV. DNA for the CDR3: TGTGCCAGCAGCTCGTGGGCGGGATCGTACAATGAGCAGTTCTTC. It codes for CASSSWAGSYNEQFF.

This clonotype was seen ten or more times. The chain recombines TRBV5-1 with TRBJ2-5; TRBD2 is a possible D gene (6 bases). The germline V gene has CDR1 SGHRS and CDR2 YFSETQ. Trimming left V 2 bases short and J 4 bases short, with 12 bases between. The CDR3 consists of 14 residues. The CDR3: CASSLTRGRETQYF. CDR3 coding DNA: TGCGCCAGCAGCTTAACTCGGGGGAGAGAGACCCAGTACTTC.

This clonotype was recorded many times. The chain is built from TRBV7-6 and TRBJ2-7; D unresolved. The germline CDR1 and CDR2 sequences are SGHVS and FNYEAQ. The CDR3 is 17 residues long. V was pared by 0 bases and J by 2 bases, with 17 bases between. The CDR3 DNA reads TGTGCCAGCAGCTTAGCTGGAGTTGACGGACCCCCCTACGAGCAGTACTTC. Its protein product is CASSLAGVDGPPYEQYF.

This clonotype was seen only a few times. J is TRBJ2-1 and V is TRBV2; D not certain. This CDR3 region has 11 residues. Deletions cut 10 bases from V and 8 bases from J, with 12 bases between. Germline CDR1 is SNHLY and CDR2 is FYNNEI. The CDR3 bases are TGTGCCATCCGGGCTTGGGATGAGCAGTTCTTC. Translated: CAIRAWDEQFF.

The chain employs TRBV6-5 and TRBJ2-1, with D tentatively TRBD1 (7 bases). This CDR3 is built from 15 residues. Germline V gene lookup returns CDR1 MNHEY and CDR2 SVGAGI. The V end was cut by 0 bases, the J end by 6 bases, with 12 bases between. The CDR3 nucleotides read TGTGCCAGCAGTTACTCCCAGGGGGGAAGCAATGAGCAGTTCTTC. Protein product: CASSYSQGGSNEQFF.

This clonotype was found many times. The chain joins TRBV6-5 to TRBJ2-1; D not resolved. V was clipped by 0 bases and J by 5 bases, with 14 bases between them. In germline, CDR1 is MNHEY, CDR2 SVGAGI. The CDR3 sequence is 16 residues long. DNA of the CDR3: TGTGCCAGCAGTTACTCGTACGATACTAATGACAATGAGCAGTTCTTC. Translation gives CASSYSYDTNDNEQFF.

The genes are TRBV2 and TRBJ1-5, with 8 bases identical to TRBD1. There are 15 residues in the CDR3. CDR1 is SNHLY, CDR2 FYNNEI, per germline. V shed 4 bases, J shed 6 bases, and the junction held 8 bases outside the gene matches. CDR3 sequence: CASSGTGGLGQPQHF. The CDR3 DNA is TGTGCCAGCAGTGGAACAGGGGGATTGGGTCAGCCCCAGCATTTT.